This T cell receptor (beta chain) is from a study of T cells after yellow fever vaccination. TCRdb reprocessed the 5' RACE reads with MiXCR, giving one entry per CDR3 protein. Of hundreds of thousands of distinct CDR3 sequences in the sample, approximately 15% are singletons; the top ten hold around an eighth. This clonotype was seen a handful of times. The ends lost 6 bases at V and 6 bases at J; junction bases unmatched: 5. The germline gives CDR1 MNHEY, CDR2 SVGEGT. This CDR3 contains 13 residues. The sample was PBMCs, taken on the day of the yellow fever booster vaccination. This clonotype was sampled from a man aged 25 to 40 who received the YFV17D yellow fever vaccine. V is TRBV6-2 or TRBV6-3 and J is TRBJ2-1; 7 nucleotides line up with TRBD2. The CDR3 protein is CASSRRLANEQFF. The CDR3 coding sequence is TGTGCCAGCAGCCGTAGACTAGCCAATGAGCAGTTCTTC.